This entry concerns a single T cell receptor beta chain. Its antigen is currently unknown. These data are taken from a study of Ad26.COV2.S vaccination and SARS-CoV-2 variants. Study information: Into the muscle, Ad26.COV2.S was dosed once or twice, 56 days apart.

Treatment of the sample: 15 to 20 received Ad26.COV2.S at low or high dose, single or two shots; about 5 received placebo; per-sample allocation not given. Vaccine and placebo recipients were sampled on day 63 after the first injection. Trimming shortened V by 0 bases and J by 7 bases, and 13 bases separated the two germline ends. Per the germline V gene, CDR1 is LGHNT and CDR2 is FRNRAP. The CDR3 is 15 amino acids. The data were produced by immunoSEQ multiplex PCR, yet TCRdb's version contains in-frame clones alone and is incomplete. The sample holds more than 300,000 clones, around four fifths seen once. Study results and limitations: Spike-specific TCR breadth ran higher among vaccine recipients than placebo recipients.

The clonotype comes from a person between 18 and 59 years old who received the Ad26.COV2.S COVID-19 vaccine or a placebo. The chain recombines TRBV12-5 with TRBJ2-4; D is possibly TRBD2 (5 bases). The sample here was peripheral blood, taken in a trial of Ad26.COV2.S vaccine versus placebo. The DNA for the CDR3 is TGTGCTAGTGGTTTGGTAAGCGGACGAGAGAACATTCAGTACTTC. Translation: CASGLVSGRENIQYF. Together with reference TRBV12-5 and TRBJ2-4, the CDR3 gives the full variable domain: DARVTQTPRHKVTEMGQEVTMRCQPILGHNTVFWYRQTMMQGLELLAYFRNRAPLDDSGMPKDRFSAEMPDATLATLKIQPSEPRDSAVYFCASGLVSGRENIQYFGAGTRLSVL.